The 27 T cell receptor beta chains presented below share a single source sample, sequenced in a study of cytomegalovirus exposure and HLA in healthy donors. The PCR employed 60 Vbeta primers together with 13 Jbeta primers. Clones were sequenced by immunoSEQ multiplex PCR, and TCRdb holds only the in-frame ones, with some missing. Of 100,000 or so clones in the sample, around 77% are singletons; the top ten hold 9.6%. What was sequenced was PBMCs. The receptor source for this set is a male donor in good health and CMV-seropositive.

The chain joins TRBV25-1 to TRBJ2-7, with 7 bases lining up with TRBD1. The CDR3 is 14 residues long. Germline lookup yields CDR1 MGHDK and CDR2 SYGVNS. With 5 bases clipped from V and 2 bases from J, the junction kept 6 bases outside the gene matches. The chain's CDR3 is CASSQGQPTYEQYF. CDR3 sequence (DNA): TGTGCCAGCAGTCAGGGACAGCCGACCTACGAGCAGTACTTC.

The chain has TRBV28 and TRBJ2-5; 9 bases line up with TRBD1. This CDR3 has 14 residues. Germline trimming cut 5 bases from V and 5 bases from J; bases unmatched to any gene: 6. Germline V gene lookup returns CDR1 MDHEN and CDR2 SYDVKM. This chain's CDR3 is CASSEQGATETQYF. Here the CDR3 DNA reads TGTGCCAGCAGTGAACAGGGGGCTACGGAGACCCAGTACTTC. Complete variable domain (other parts from reference TRBV28 and TRBJ2-5): DVKVTQSSRYLVKRTGEKVFLECVQDMDHENMFWYRQDPGLGLRLIYFSYDVKMKEKGDIPEGYSVSREKKERFSLILESASTNQTSMYLCASSEQGATETQYFGPGTRLLVL.

V gene TRBV28 combines with J gene TRBJ2-7; 10 nucleotides agree with TRBD2. The germline gives CDR1 MDHEN, CDR2 SYDVKM. There are 15 residues in the CDR3. V lost 5 bases to trimming and J lost 2 bases; unmatched junction nucleotides: 6. CDR3 sequence: CASSPSGSLPYEQYF. CDR3 DNA: TGTGCCAGCAGTCCTAGCGGGAGCCTCCCCTACGAGCAGTACTTC. Filled out from reference TRBV28 and TRBJ2-7, the complete variable domain reads DVKVTQSSRYLVKRTGEKVFLECVQDMDHENMFWYRQDPGLGLRLIYFSYDVKMKEKGDIPEGYSVSREKKERFSLILESASTNQTSMYLCASSPSGSLPYEQYFGPGTRLTVT.

V is TRBV7-2 and J is TRBJ2-7, with TRBD1 matching 7 bases. This CDR3 has 13 amino acids. Germline trimming cut 4 bases from V and 3 bases from J; bases unmatched to any gene: 3. In germline, CDR1 is SGHTA, CDR2 FQGNSA. The CDR3 DNA is TGTGCCAGCAGCTCACAGGGGTTCTACGAGCAGTACTTC. Translated: CASSSQGFYEQYF.

This clone appeared a few times. The gene calls are TRBV5-4 and TRBJ2-7; D is perhaps TRBD1 (5 bases). V lost 4 bases to trimming and J lost 2 bases, with 13 bases between them. The CDR3 covers 14 residues. Germline V lookup: CDR1 SGHNT, CDR2 YYREEE (reference sequence). The CDR3 DNA reads TGTGCCAGCAGCCAAGGGCGACAGCCCTACGAGCAGTACTTC. Translation: CASSQGRQPYEQYF. The entire variable domain, with the rest obtained from reference TRBV5-4 and TRBJ2-7, is as follows: ETGVTQSPTHLIKTRGQQVTLRCSSQSGHNTVSWYQQALGQGPQFIFQYYREEENGRGNFPPRFSGLQFPNYSSELNVNALELDDSALYLCASSQGRQPYEQYFGPGTRLTVT.

This clone was recorded only once. This rearrangement joins TRBV28 to TRBJ2-7, with 9 nucleotides matching TRBD2. The CDR3 runs 14 residues. V was clipped by 5 bases and J by 6 bases; unmatched bases: 8. Germline V gene data show CDR1 as MDHEN and CDR2 as SYDVKM. For the CDR3, the DNA is TGTGCCAGCAGTATCGAAGCGGGAGGTGGCGAGCAGTACTTC. Its protein product is CASSIEAGGGEQYF.

This clone was observed a single time. The chain links TRBV15 to TRBJ2-1, with 13 bases lining up with TRBD2. This CDR3 is built from 17 residues. The V segment lost 3 bases and the J segment 7 bases; nucleotides outside the gene matches: 9. Germline V CDR1 and CDR2: LNHNV, YYDKDF (reference sequence). The DNA of the CDR3 is TGTGCCACCAGCAGTGGACTAGCGGGAGTACAGCGGAATGAGCAGTTCTTC. As protein: CATSSGLAGVQRNEQFF.

This chain joins TRBV28 and TRBJ2-1; 13 positions match TRBD2. The CDR3 has 18 amino acids. From germline, CDR1 is MDHEN and CDR2 SYDVKM. Unmatched junction bases numbered 10, after V lost 4 bases and J lost 4 bases. As DNA, the CDR3 is TGTGCCAGCAGTTCGGGACTAGCGGGACTTCGAGGTTACAATGAGCAGTTCTTC. Translating gives CASSSGLAGLRGYNEQFF. The whole variable domain, filled in from reference TRBV28 and TRBJ2-1, reads DVKVTQSSRYLVKRTGEKVFLECVQDMDHENMFWYRQDPGLGLRLIYFSYDVKMKEKGDIPEGYSVSREKKERFSLILESASTNQTSMYLCASSSGLAGLRGYNEQFFGPGTRLTVL.

A few counts support this clone. This rearrangement joins TRBV5-1 to TRBJ1-2, with a tentative D call TRBD1 (5 bases). CDR1 is SGHRS and CDR2 is YFSETQ in the germline V gene. The CDR3 is made up of 12 amino acids. V shed 4 bases and J shed 6 bases, with 10 bases lying between them. In DNA, the CDR3 is TGCGCCAGCAGCGTCCAAGGGGATGGCTACACCTTC. Protein product: CASSVQGDGYTF.

Worth noting for this clone: A read error may produce the germline difference seen at one junction end. The rearrangement joins TRBV7-9 to TRBJ2-2; 9 nucleotides agree with TRBD1. This CDR3 is built from 15 residues. Germline V gene data show CDR1 as SEHNR and CDR2 as FQNEAQ (reference sequence). CDR3 amino acids: CSSSRQGGNTGELFF. CDR3 nucleotides: TGTTCCAGCAGCCGACAGGGGGGAAACACCGGGGAGCTGTTTTTT.

The chain is built from TRBV29-1 and TRBJ2-7; TRBD2 is a possible D gene (5 bases). Trimming removed 3 bases at V and 1 base at J, with 7 bases between. The CDR3 totals 12 residues. Germline assignment: CDR1 SQVTM and CDR2 ANQGSEA. CDR3 bases: TGCAGCGTTGAGGGAGTTTCCTACGAGCAGTACTTC. Translation: CSVEGVSYEQYF.

This chain links TRBV25-1 with TRBJ1-2; D gene ambiguous. Germline CDR1 is MGHDK and CDR2 is SYGVNS. V lost 4 bases to trimming and J lost 4 bases, with 4 bases between them. The CDR3 runs 11 residues. CDR3 DNA: TGTGCCAGCAGTGCTTCCTATGGCTACACCTTC. It specifies CASSASYGYTF.

The V and J genes are TRBV7-8 and TRBJ2-7; no definite D call. V lost 5 bases and J 3 bases, leaving 8 bases between the germline ends. The germline CDR1 and CDR2 sequences are SGHVS and FQNEAQ. The CDR3 has 12 amino acids. For the CDR3, the DNA is TGTGCCAGCAGCATTGACAACTACGAGCAGTACTTC. As protein: CASSIDNYEQYF.

The CDR3 region has the DNA TGTGCCAGCAGCTTAACGTGGGCTAGCGGTTATCAAGAGACCCAGTACTTC. It yields the protein CASSLTWASGYQETQYF. The chain has TRBV7-9 and TRBJ2-5; TRBD2 matches at 7 bases. CDR1 is SEHNR and CDR2 is FQNEAQ in the germline V gene (reference sequence). The CDR3 is made up of 17 amino acids. The V and J ends lost 2 bases and 2 bases, in that order; junction bases with no gene match: 11.

The gene calls are TRBV28 and TRBJ1-3; D is perhaps TRBD1 (6 bases). The CDR3 consists of 15 residues. CDR1 and CDR2 (germline): MDHEN, SYDVKM. Trimming left V 3 bases short and J 3 bases short, with 12 bases between. CDR3 in amino acids: CASSLDTGYGNTIYF. The CDR3 DNA is TGTGCCAGCAGTTTGGACACAGGGTATGGAAACACCATATATTTT.

The rearrangement uses TRBV27 and TRBJ2-4, with D unresolved. The V and J ends lost 0 bases and 0 bases respectively, with 12 bases between them. There are 17 residues in the CDR3. CDR1 MNHEY and CDR2 SMNVEV come from the germline V gene (reference sequence). CDR3 bases: TGTGCCAGCAGTTTATCCGGCGGTTACCTAGCCAAAAACATTCAGTACTTC. Its protein is CASSLSGGYLAKNIQYF.

The chain has TRBV6-5 and TRBJ2-3; TRBD1 matches at 7 bases. V trimming: 4 bases; J trimming: 6 bases; junction bases outside the gene matches: 10. CDR1 MNHEY and CDR2 SVGAGI come from the germline V gene. The CDR3 is made up of 15 amino acids. The CDR3 bases are TGTGCCAGCAGTTCCGACAGGGAGAGGTGGGATACGCAGTATTTT. This encodes CASSSDRERWDTQYF.

The chain uses TRBV30 and TRBJ2-1, with a possible D match to TRBD2 (6 bases). CDR3 size: 16 residues. The germline gives CDR1 GTSNPN, CDR2 SVGIG (reference sequence). The V end was cut by 2 bases, the J end by 4 bases, with 18 bases between. For the CDR3, the DNA is TGTGCCTGGAGTCCCCCGGGACTCTATAAGTACAATGAGCAGTTCTTC. Residues: CAWSPPGLYKYNEQFF. The variable domain in full, with the rest retrieved from reference TRBV30 and TRBJ2-1, is SQTIHQWPATLVQPVGSPLSLECTVEGTSNPNLYWYRQAAGRGLQLLFYSVGIGQISSEVPQNLSASRPQDRQFILSSKKLLLSDSGFYLCAWSPPGLYKYNEQFFGPGTRLTVL.

The genes are TRBV5-1 and TRBJ2-1, with 9 bases aligning to TRBD2. The V gene's germline CDR1 is SGHRS and CDR2 YFSETQ. The CDR3 is made up of 15 amino acids. V was clipped by 5 bases and J by 10 bases; unmatched bases: 13. The CDR3 DNA follows: TGCGCCAGCAGGGAAGGGGGCGGGAGGGCCAGGGAGCAGTTCTTC. Translation gives CASREGGGRAREQFF.

J is TRBJ2-1 and V is TRBV7-8; D is possibly TRBD2 (5 bases). The V and J ends lost 3 bases and 4 bases respectively, with 13 bases between them. This CDR3 comprises 15 residues. CDR1 is SGHVS and CDR2 is FQNEAQ in the germline V gene. This chain's CDR3 is CASSLKRPDYNEQFF. DNA of the CDR3: TGTGCCAGCAGCTTGAAGCGGCCGGATTACAATGAGCAGTTCTTC.

J is TRBJ1-1 and V is TRBV7-2; no clear D. The CDR3 length is 15 residues. The germline V and J ends were trimmed by 1 base and 10 bases, with 19 bases remaining between them. CDR1 and CDR2 from the germline V gene are SGHTA and FQGNSA. CDR3 sequence reads: CASSLGALPGGGAFF. The CDR3 DNA follows: TGTGCCAGCAGCTTAGGGGCCCTGCCAGGTGGTGGAGCTTTCTTT.

The chain is built from TRBV5-5 and TRBJ2-5; D might be TRBD2 (7 bases). Trimming left V 2 bases short and J 5 bases short, with 13 bases between. Germline CDR1 SGHKS, CDR2 YYEKEE (reference sequence). This CDR3 is 14 amino acids long. CDR3 amino acids: CASSFWGGGETQYF. CDR3 coding DNA: TGTGCCAGCAGCTTTTGGGGAGGGGGGGAGACCCAGTACTTC.

The chain recombines TRBV4-1 with TRBJ2-1; D might be TRBD2 (6 bases). V was shortened by 1 base and J by 10 bases, with 17 bases between the two germline ends. CDR1 is MGHRA and CDR2 is YSYEKL in the germline V gene. This CDR3 has 15 amino acids. Here the CDR3 DNA reads TGCGCCAGCAGCCAAGGGACGACTAGACCCATGGAGCAGTTCTTC. Amino acid sequence: CASSQGTTRPMEQFF.

The chain carries TRBV6-6 and TRBJ1-3; the match to TRBD1 covers 7 bases. The length of the CDR3 is 16 residues. Germline V gene lookup returns CDR1 MNHNY and CDR2 SVGAGI (reference sequence). Trimming cost V 7 bases and J 8 bases; bases outside gene matches: 17. The CDR3 sequence is CASTTDTGAWGHTIYF. CDR3 nucleotides: TGTGCCAGCACCACCGATACAGGGGCTTGGGGACACACCATATATTTT.

This chain uses TRBV6-5 with TRBJ2-2; possibly TRBD2 for D (6 bases). The CDR3 is made up of 14 amino acids. Trimming pared 4 bases from V and 7 bases from J, leaving 13 bases between. In germline, CDR1 is MNHEY, CDR2 SVGAGI. CDR3: CASSFGGIGGELFF. Here the CDR3 DNA reads TGTGCCAGCAGTTTTGGAGGGATTGGCGGGGAGCTGTTTTTT.

The chain is built from TRBV28 and TRBJ2-5; the D gene is possibly TRBD2 (5 bases). CDR3 size: 12 residues. Germline CDR1 and CDR2: MDHEN and SYDVKM. V lost 4 bases and J 2 bases, leaving 5 bases between the germline ends. The CDR3 here is CASSSGQETQYF. In DNA, the CDR3 is TGTGCCAGCAGTTCGGGACAAGAGACCCAGTACTTC.

V and J are TRBV7-8 and TRBJ2-1; TRBD2 agrees at 9 bases. This CDR3 is built from 15 residues. V gave up 1 base and J gave up 7 bases; unmatched junction bases: 5. Germline CDR1 reads SGHVS; CDR2 reads FQNEAQ. DNA of the CDR3: TGTGCCAGCAGCTTAGGGGCTAGCGGGGTAAATGAGCAGTTCTTC. This gives the protein CASSLGASGVNEQFF.